What follows are 30 T cell receptor beta chains derived from one specimen sequenced in a study of T-cell memory formation after mild COVID-19. From the 5' RACE reads, TCRdb called clonotypes with MiXCR, one entry per CDR3 protein. The sample shows about 350,000 distinct CDR3 sequences, roughly an eighth of them seen only once. Specimen: PBMCs or a T cell subset sorted from them (not recorded which). The source of these receptors is a man aged 18 to 35 who had mild COVID-19 (a few samples of this study predate the infection). Cell type and time point are not known.

The CDR3: CAWSGGAFYGYTF. CDR3 in DNA: TGTGCCTGGAGTGGAGGAGCCTTCTATGGCTACACCTTC. This chain joins TRBV30 and TRBJ1-2; no firm D call. The CDR3 is made up of 13 amino acids. Germline loops: CDR1 GTSNPN, CDR2 SVGIG (reference sequence). The V end lost 1 base, the J end lost 4 bases, and 10 bases lay between the germline ends. Complete variable domain (other parts from reference TRBV30 and TRBJ1-2): SQTIHQWPATLVQPVGSPLSLECTVEGTSNPNLYWYRQAAGRGLQLLFYSVGIGQISSEVPQNLSASRPQDRQFILSSKKLLLSDSGFYLCAWSGGAFYGYTFGSGTRLTVV.

This clonotype was detected only a few times. The rearrangement links TRBV4-3 to TRBJ1-5; D is ambiguous. The CDR3 has 15 residues. CDR1 LGHNA and CDR2 YSLEER come from the germline V gene. V gave up 0 bases and J gave up 0 bases, with 6 bases separating them. The CDR3 DNA reads as TGCGCCAGCAGCCAAGATTTGGATAGCAATCAGCCCCAGCATTTT. Its translation is CASSQDLDSNQPQHF.

V and J are TRBV3-1 and TRBJ2-1, with D possibly called TRBD1 or TRBD2 (5 bases each). This CDR3 has 15 residues. CDR1 and CDR2 from the germline V gene are LGHDT and YNNKEL (reference sequence). The V and J ends lost 4 bases and 5 bases respectively, with 15 bases between them. In DNA form, the CDR3 reads TGTGCCAGCAGCCCTGGAGGTGGGGCCAACAATGAGCAGTTCTTC. Encoded protein: CASSPGGGANNEQFF.

The chain joins TRBV10-3 to TRBJ1-5; D perhaps matches TRBD1 (5 bases). Trimming removed 6 bases at V and 3 bases at J, with 9 bases between. CDR1 and CDR2 (germline): ENHRY, SYGVKD. CDR3 size: 13 residues. The CDR3, as DNA: TGTGCCATCAGGGGGGACCTCAATCAGCCCCAGCATTTT. The encoded protein is CAIRGDLNQPQHF.

In this sample, this clonotype turned up a few times. The rearrangement uses TRBV20-1 and TRBJ1-2; perhaps TRBD1 as D (5 bases). Per germline, CDR1 DFQATT and CDR2 SNEGSKA (reference sequence). V was shortened by 0 bases and J by 4 bases, with 9 bases between the two germline ends. The CDR3 covers 13 residues. DNA of the CDR3: TGCAGTGCTAGAGATTACAGGCTCTATGGCTACACCTTC. It translates to CSARDYRLYGYTF.

This clonotype was observed a handful of times. The chain is built from TRBV5-1 and TRBJ2-5; 7 nucleotides line up with TRBD1. The J segment lost 5 bases and the V segment lost 0 bases, leaving 7 bases of the junction unmatched. Per the germline V gene, CDR1 is SGHRS and CDR2 is YFSETQ. The CDR3 has 15 residues. CDR3 coding DNA: TGCGCCAGCAGCTTGGGCACAGGGGTCCGGGAGACCCAGTACTTC. Translated: CASSLGTGVRETQYF.

The chain couples TRBV6-1 to TRBJ1-1; TRBD1 is a possible D gene (5 bases). Germline CDR1 reads MNHNS; CDR2 reads SASEGT. The CDR3 extends over 15 amino acids. V was shortened by 3 bases and J by 1 base, with 12 bases between the two germline ends. For the CDR3, the DNA is TGTGCCAGCAGTGATCAGGCAGGGACGAACACTGAAGCTTTCTTT. The encoded protein is CASSDQAGTNTEAFF.

This clonotype was seen a few times. The chain employs TRBV5-5 and TRBJ2-5, with 11 bases matching TRBD2. This CDR3 has 16 amino acids. Germline lookup yields CDR1 SGHKS and CDR2 YYEKEE (reference sequence). V shed 2 bases and J 5 bases; nucleotides not matched to a gene: 8. The CDR3 protein is CASSFPIAGGLETQYF. CDR3 sequence (DNA): TGTGCCAGCAGCTTTCCCATAGCGGGGGGGCTGGAGACCCAGTACTTC.

This clonotype was recorded many times. The chain is built from TRBV5-1 and TRBJ2-1; TRBD2 aligns across 11 bases. This CDR3 has 14 amino acids. The V gene's germline CDR1 is SGHRS and CDR2 YFSETQ. J was trimmed by 9 bases and V by 7 bases; bases with no gene match: 9. The CDR3 region is CASLGGTSGREQFF. CDR3 bases: TGCGCCAGCCTCGGTGGGACTAGCGGCCGTGAGCAGTTCTTC.

The sample holds a few counts of this clonotype. CDR3 loop: CASSQDGQGAWDTQYF. The CDR3 DNA follows: TGCGCCAGCAGCCAAGATGGACAGGGGGCATGGGATACGCAGTATTTT. The chain employs TRBV4-3 and TRBJ2-3; 11 bases are shared with TRBD1. The CDR3 has 16 amino acids. Germline V gene data show CDR1 as LGHNA and CDR2 as YSLEER. V trimming: 0 bases; J trimming: 6 bases; junction bases outside the gene matches: 5.

The chain uses TRBV9 and TRBJ2-1; TRBD2 matches at 7 bases. Germline assignment: CDR1 SGDLS and CDR2 YYNGEE. The CDR3 runs to 16 residues. The ends lost 2 bases at V and 0 bases at J; junction bases unmatched: 5. The CDR3 nucleotides read TGTGCCAGCAGCGTTCTGTCTAGCGGCTCCTACAATGAGCAGTTCTTC. It translates to CASSVLSSGSYNEQFF.

J is TRBJ2-3 and V is TRBV7-2; TRBD1 matches at 8 bases. Per the germline V gene, CDR1 is SGHTA and CDR2 is FQGNSA. The J segment lost 3 bases and the V segment lost 5 bases, leaving 4 bases of the junction unmatched. The CDR3 totals 14 residues. CDR3 in DNA: TGTGCCAGCAGCCCGGACAGGGCTACAGATACGCAGTATTTT. Its protein product is CASSPDRATDTQYF.

This clonotype has a handful of counts. V usage is TRBV18 and J usage is TRBJ1-2, with TRBD1 matching over 8 bases. Germline trimming cut 0 bases from V and 8 bases from J; bases unmatched to any gene: 5. The CDR3 consists of 14 residues. Germline V gene sequence: CDR1 KGHSH, CDR2 LQKENI. Here the CDR3 DNA reads TGTGCCAGCTCACCACCGACAGGGGAGTACGGCTACACCTTC. It specifies CASSPPTGEYGYTF.

This clonotype was seen at least ten times. The J gene is TRBJ1-5, the V gene TRBV7-2; D gene unclear. CDR3 size: 12 residues. The germline V gene has CDR1 SGHTA and CDR2 FQGNSA. V dropped 2 bases and J dropped 10 bases, with 9 bases sitting between them. The CDR3 region has the DNA TGTGCCAGCAGCTTATCTCTAAATCCCCAGCATTTT. Amino acids: CASSLSLNPQHF.

This clonotype appeared a few times. This sequence joins TRBV12-3 or TRBV12-4 and TRBJ1-2, with a possible D match to TRBD1 (5 bases). Trimming shortened V by 7 bases and J by 2 bases, and 20 bases separated the two germline ends. The CDR3 is made up of 16 amino acids. CDR3 amino acids: CASTPHATDFNYGYTF. The CDR3 region has the DNA TGTGCCAGCACCCCCCACGCGACAGATTTCAACTATGGCTACACCTTC.

The chain combines TRBV5-1 with TRBJ1-6; unclear D gene. With 2 bases removed from V and 0 bases from J, the gap between germline ends came to 9 bases. Germline CDR1 reads SGHRS; CDR2 reads YFSETQ. CDR3 size: 16 residues. The CDR3 is CASSFGESSYNSPLHF. The CDR3 coding sequence is TGCGCCAGCAGCTTTGGCGAGAGCTCCTATAATTCACCCCTCCACTTT. Together with reference TRBV5-1 and TRBJ1-6, the CDR3 gives the full variable domain: KAGVTQTPRYLIKTRGQQVTLSCSPISGHRSVSWYQQTPGQGLQFLFEYFSETQRNKGNFPGRFSGRQFSNSRSEMNVSTLELGDSALYLCASSFGESSYNSPLHFGNGTRLTVT.

This clonotype was recorded at least ten times. J is TRBJ1-5 and V is TRBV7-2; TRBD1 is a possible D gene (5 bases). The CDR3 spans 13 residues. Trimming cost V 6 bases and J 13 bases, with 19 bases left between them. Germline-derived CDR1 and CDR2 are SGHTA and FQGNSA. This CDR3 reads CASSINSDTLQHF. The CDR3 bases are TGTGCCAGCAGTATAAATTCGGACACCCTACAGCATTTT. The variable domain in full, completed from reference TRBV7-2 and TRBJ1-5, reads GAGVSQSPSNKVTEKGKDVELRCDPISGHTALYWYRQSLGQGLEFLIYFQGNSAPDKSGLPSDRFSAERTGGSVSTLTIQRTQQEDSAVYLCASSINSDTLQHFGDGTRLSIL.

The chain is built from TRBV12-3 or TRBV12-4 and TRBJ2-7, with 10 bases lining up with TRBD1. V was clipped by 7 bases and J by 4 bases; unmatched bases: 7. The CDR3 length is 14 residues. The CDR3 protein is CASTPGTGAYEQYF. The CDR3 bases are TGTGCCAGCACTCCCGGGACAGGGGCATACGAGCAGTACTTC.

This clonotype was detected only a few times. CDR3 sequence: CASTLTSGNQETQYF. The CDR3 DNA is TGTGCCAGCACCCTGACTAGCGGTAACCAAGAGACCCAGTACTTC. The chain combines TRBV3-1 with TRBJ2-5, with 9 bases lining up with TRBD2. Trimming removed 7 bases from V and 0 bases from J; junction bases left unmatched: 6. The CDR3 length is 15 residues. From germline, CDR1 is LGHDT and CDR2 YNNKEL (reference sequence).

This clonotype was detected only a few times. CDR3 amino acids: CASTSVAATEAFF. CDR3 sequence (DNA): TGTGCCAGCACTTCGGTCGCCGCCACTGAAGCTTTCTTT. The genes are TRBV6-6 and TRBJ1-1; D unresolved. Germline CDR1 and CDR2: MNHNY and SVGAGI (reference sequence). CDR3 length equals 13 residues. Trimming stripped 7 bases from V and 4 bases from J, with 13 bases between.

This clonotype was counted between two and nine times. V and J are TRBV7-6 and TRBJ2-3, with 12 bases aligning to TRBD2. Germline V gene sequence: CDR1 SGHVS, CDR2 FNYEAQ. This CDR3 region has 15 residues. V lost 6 bases, J lost 6 bases, and 7 bases stayed unmatched. The CDR3 coding sequence is TGTGCCAGCAGTTCTAGCGGGGGGGCCTTGGATACGCAGTATTTT. Encoded protein: CASSSSGGALDTQYF.

The rearrangement joins TRBV6-6 to TRBJ2-1; D is possibly TRBD1 (6 bases). This CDR3 contains 13 residues. Trimming stripped 4 bases from V and 6 bases from J, with 10 bases between. Germline CDR1 and CDR2: MNHNY and SVGAGI (reference sequence). The CDR3 sequence: CASSSGVGNEQFF. The CDR3 nucleotides are TGTGCCAGCAGTTCAGGGGTGGGCAATGAGCAGTTCTTC.

The chain couples TRBV7-3 to TRBJ2-5, with 8 bases lining up with TRBD2. Germline trimming cut 5 bases from V and 0 bases from J; bases unmatched to any gene: 8. This CDR3 spans 16 amino acids. In germline, CDR1 is SGHTA, CDR2 FQGTGA. In DNA, the CDR3 is TGTGCCAGCAGCCCGCAAGCGGGGGCGAACCAAGAGACCCAGTACTTC. As protein: CASSPQAGANQETQYF.

This clonotype showed up just a few times. This rearrangement joins TRBV11-2 to TRBJ2-1, with 12 bases lining up with TRBD2. The CDR3 runs to 18 residues. The germline gives CDR1 SGHAT, CDR2 FQNNGV. The trim removed 3 bases at V and 0 bases at J, leaving 6 bases unmatched. DNA for the CDR3: TGTGCCAGCAGCTTGCGACTAGCGGGGGATTACTCCTACAATGAGCAGTTCTTC. Protein: CASSLRLAGDYSYNEQFF.

The chain links TRBV2 to TRBJ2-3; D is perhaps TRBD2 (6 bases). With 1 base removed from V and 0 bases from J, the gap between germline ends came to 11 bases. The CDR3 spans 16 residues. Germline CDR1 is SNHLY and CDR2 is FYNNEI. The CDR3 region is CASSEGGVPSTDTQYF. CDR3 nucleotide sequence: TGTGCCAGCAGTGAAGGCGGGGTCCCTAGCACAGATACGCAGTATTTT.

This chain connects TRBV30 to TRBJ2-5; D remains unclear. The CDR3 is 11 amino acids. Trimming removed 0 bases at V and 5 bases at J, with 4 bases between. CDR1 and CDR2 from the germline V gene are GTSNPN and SVGIG (reference sequence). In nucleotides, the CDR3 is TGTGCCTGGAGTGTATCGGAGACCCAGTACTTC. This gives the protein CAWSVSETQYF.

The chain uses TRBV4-3 and TRBJ2-5, with 9 bases matching TRBD2. V shed 3 bases and J 2 bases; nucleotides not matched to a gene: 7. The CDR3 is made up of 16 amino acids. Germline V gene data show CDR1 as LGHNA and CDR2 as YSLEER. This CDR3 reads CASSHRGGGEQETQYF. DNA of the CDR3: TGCGCCAGCAGCCACCGCGGGGGGGGAGAACAAGAGACCCAGTACTTC.

Only a few counts were recorded for this clonotype. The rearrangement joins TRBV7-2 to TRBJ2-2, with D tentatively TRBD2 (6 bases). Germline V lookup: CDR1 SGHTA, CDR2 FQGNSA. The CDR3 sequence is 14 residues long. Trimming stripped 4 bases from V and 8 bases from J, with 14 bases between. CDR3 in DNA: TGTGCCAGCAGCTCGCGACTAGTCTCTGGGGAGCTGTTTTTT. Its translation: CASSSRLVSGELFF.

The sample holds a few counts of this clonotype. Here the CDR3 DNA reads TGCAGTGCGCCCGGGGGGGGGCCTTACAATGAGCAGTTCTTC. Its translation is CSAPGGGPYNEQFF. The chain uses TRBV20-1 and TRBJ2-1, with TRBD2 matching over 8 bases. The CDR3 covers 14 residues. J gave up 4 bases and V 6 bases, and 8 bases lay outside the gene matches. Germline CDR1 reads DFQATT; CDR2 reads SNEGSKA (reference sequence).

The chain links TRBV5-1 to TRBJ2-5; 9 positions agree with TRBD2. The germline V gene encodes CDR1 SGHRS and CDR2 YFSETQ. The CDR3 contains 14 residues. J lost 5 bases, V lost 0 bases, and 2 bases had no gene match. CDR3 residues: CASSLERGDETQYF. The CDR3, as DNA: TGCGCCAGCAGCTTGGAGCGGGGGGACGAGACCCAGTACTTC.